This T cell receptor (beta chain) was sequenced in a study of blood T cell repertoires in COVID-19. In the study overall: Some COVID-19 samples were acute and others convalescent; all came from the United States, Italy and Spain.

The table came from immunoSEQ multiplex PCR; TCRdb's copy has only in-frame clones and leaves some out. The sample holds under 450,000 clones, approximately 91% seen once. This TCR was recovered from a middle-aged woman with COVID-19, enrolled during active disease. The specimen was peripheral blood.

The CDR3 reads CATSPRQGNQPQHF. The DNA of the CDR3 is TGTGCCACCAGCCCCAGGCAGGGGAATCAGCCCCAGCATTTT. The rearrangement joins TRBV24-1 to TRBJ1-5; possible D gene TRBD1, 6 bases. Germline V CDR1 and CDR2: KGHDR, SFDVKD. This CDR3 has 14 residues. V lost 7 bases and J 4 bases, leaving 13 bases between the germline ends.